This T cell receptor (beta chain) emerged from a study of shared clonotypes between healthy human individuals. Looking at the study overall: Three CD4 naive, three CD4 memory, two CD8 naive and one CD8 memory plate were used per donor.

The authors distributed each subset's genomic DNA evenly over several immunoSEQ plates. TCRdb's copy holds only in-frame clones and misses some; the assay was immunoSEQ multiplex PCR. The sample holds some 2,000,000 clones, 85% to 95% seen once. The germline V gene has CDR1 SGHTA and CDR2 FQGTGA. Unmatched junction bases numbered 9, after V lost 5 bases and J lost 5 bases. This CDR3 has 15 residues. The receptor was derived from a man younger than 35 in good health. This rearrangement joins TRBV7-3 to TRBJ2-1, with 7 bases that match TRBD1. Sequenced: naive CD4+ T cells sorted from blood. Stated subset: CD45RA+ positively selected. In DNA, the CDR3 is TGTGCCAGCAGCGAAACGGGACAGCCGAACAATGAGCAGTTCTTC. Its protein is CASSETGQPNNEQFF.